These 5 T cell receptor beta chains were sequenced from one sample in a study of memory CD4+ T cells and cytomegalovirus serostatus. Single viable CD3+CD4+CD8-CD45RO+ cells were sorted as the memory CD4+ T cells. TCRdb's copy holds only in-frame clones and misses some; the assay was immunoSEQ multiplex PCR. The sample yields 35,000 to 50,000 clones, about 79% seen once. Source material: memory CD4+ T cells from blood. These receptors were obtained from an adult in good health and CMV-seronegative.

The CDR3 here is CATYRGRIEAFF. The CDR3 region has the DNA TGTGCCACCTACAGGGGGAGGATTGAAGCTTTCTTT. This chain joins TRBV28 and TRBJ1-1, with 8 bases identical to TRBD1. The CDR3 spans 12 residues. The germline gives CDR1 MDHEN, CDR2 SYDVKM. Germline trimming cut 10 bases from V and 7 bases from J; bases unmatched to any gene: 8.

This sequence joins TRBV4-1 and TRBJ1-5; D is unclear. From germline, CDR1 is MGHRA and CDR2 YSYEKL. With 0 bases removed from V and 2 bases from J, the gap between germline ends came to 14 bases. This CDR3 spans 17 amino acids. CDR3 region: CASSQDGIWRGNQPQHF. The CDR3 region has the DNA TGCGCCAGCAGCCAAGATGGAATTTGGAGGGGCAATCAGCCCCAGCATTTT.

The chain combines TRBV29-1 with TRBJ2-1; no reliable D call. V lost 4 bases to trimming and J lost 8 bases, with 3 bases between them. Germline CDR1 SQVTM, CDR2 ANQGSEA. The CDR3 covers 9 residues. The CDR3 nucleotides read TGCAGCGTTGGGGATGAGCAGTTCTTC. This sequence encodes CSVGDEQFF.

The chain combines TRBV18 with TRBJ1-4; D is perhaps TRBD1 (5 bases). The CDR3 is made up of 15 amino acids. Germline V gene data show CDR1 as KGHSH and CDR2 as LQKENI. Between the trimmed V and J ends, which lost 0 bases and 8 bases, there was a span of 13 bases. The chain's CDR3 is CASSPPEGTEEKLFF. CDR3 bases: TGTGCCAGCTCACCACCGGAGGGGACGGAAGAAAAACTGTTTTTT. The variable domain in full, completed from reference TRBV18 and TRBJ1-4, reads NAGVMQNPRHLVRRRGQEARLRCSPMKGHSHVYWYRQLPEEGLKFMVYLQKENIIDESGMPKERFSAEFPKEGPSILRIQQVVRGDSAAYFCASSPPEGTEEKLFFGSGTQLSVL.

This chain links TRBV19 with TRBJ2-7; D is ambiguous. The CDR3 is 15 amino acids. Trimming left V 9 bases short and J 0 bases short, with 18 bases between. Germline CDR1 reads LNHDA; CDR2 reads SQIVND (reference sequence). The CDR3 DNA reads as TGTGCCAGCCGTCTTTCTGGAGTAGTCTCCTACGAGCAGTACTTC. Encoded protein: CASRLSGVVSYEQYF.